The 20 T cell receptor beta chains listed next were all sequenced from one sample in a study of cytomegalovirus exposure and HLA in healthy donors. Vbeta (60) and Jbeta (13) primers were used in the PCR. The data were produced by immunoSEQ multiplex PCR, yet TCRdb's version contains in-frame clones alone and is incomplete. The sample holds 150,000 to 200,000 clones; 80% are singletons and the top ten take about 2%. Sequenced sample: PBMCs. These receptors came from a human donor in good health.

The rearrangement links TRBV5-1 to TRBJ1-1; D is possibly TRBD1 (6 bases). Trimming shortened V by 4 bases and J by 1 base, and 14 bases separated the two germline ends. CDR3 length: 15 residues. Germline values: CDR1 SGHRS, CDR2 YFSETQ. DNA of the CDR3: TGCGCCAGCAGCGCGCCGACAGGAAGGAACACTGAAGCTTTCTTT. It yields the protein CASSAPTGRNTEAFF.

The chain employs TRBV7-9 and TRBJ1-1; D ambiguous. CDR1 is SEHNR, CDR2 FQNEAQ, per germline (reference sequence). Trimming cost V 3 bases and J 0 bases, with 5 bases left between them. CDR3 length: 13 residues. This CDR3 is CASSFLMNTEAFF. The CDR3 nucleotides are TGTGCCAGCAGCTTCCTTATGAACACTGAAGCTTTCTTT. Looking up the rest from reference TRBV7-9 and TRBJ1-1 gives the full variable domain: DTGVSQNPRHKITKRGQNVTFRCDPISEHNRLYWYRQTLGQGPEFLTYFQNEAQLEKSRLLSDRFSAERPKGSFSTLEIQRTEQGDSAMYLCASSFLMNTEAFFGQGTRLTVV.

This clone was detected only once. V gene TRBV2 combines with J gene TRBJ2-7, with 8 bases lining up with TRBD1. CDR1 and CDR2 (germline): SNHLY, FYNNEI. The CDR3 runs to 14 residues. The J segment lost 5 bases and the V segment lost 6 bases, leaving 9 bases of the junction unmatched. This CDR3 reads CASSKDRGRNEQYF. In DNA form, the CDR3 reads TGTGCCAGCAGCAAAGACAGGGGTCGCAACGAGCAGTACTTC.

This sequence joins TRBV15 and TRBJ1-1; the D is unclear. Germline V gene lookup returns CDR1 LNHNV and CDR2 YYDKDF (reference sequence). Trimming stripped 2 bases from V and 6 bases from J, with 19 bases between. The CDR3 totals 16 residues. CDR3 coding DNA: TGTGCCACCAGCAGATCCATCTCCGGAGCCAACGCTGAAGCTTTCTTT. The encoded protein is CATSRSISGANAEAFF.

This clone is a singleton in its sample. V is TRBV14 and J is TRBJ1-5; a possible D gene is TRBD1 (6 bases). Trimming shortened V by 0 bases and J by 1 base, and 19 bases separated the two germline ends. The CDR3 spans 19 residues. CDR1 and CDR2 (germline): SGHDN, FVKESK. The CDR3 loop reads CASSQEETGKRWSNQPQHF. As DNA, the CDR3 is TGTGCCAGCAGCCAAGAGGAGACAGGTAAGAGGTGGAGCAATCAGCCCCAGCATTTT. Combining the CDR3 with reference TRBV14 and TRBJ1-5 gives the whole variable domain EAGVTQFPSHSVIEKGQTVTLRCDPISGHDNLYWYRRVMGKEIKFLLHFVKESKQDESGMPNNRFLAERTGGTYSTLKVQPAELEDSGVYFCASSQEETGKRWSNQPQHFGDGTRLSIL.

The chain carries TRBV27 and TRBJ1-1; D not resolved. Trimming took 7 bases from V and 1 from J, leaving 16 bases between them. The CDR3 runs to 15 residues. The V gene's germline CDR1 is MNHEY and CDR2 SMNVEV (reference sequence). The CDR3 sequence: CASTASQLSNTEAFF. The CDR3 DNA is TGTGCCAGCACCGCCTCACAGCTTTCGAACACTGAAGCTTTCTTT.

The genes are TRBV2 and TRBJ2-7, with D tentatively TRBD2 (5 bases). This CDR3 contains 15 residues. Germline CDR1 reads SNHLY; CDR2 reads FYNNEI. V was cut by 2 bases and J by 0 bases, with 11 bases left in between. The CDR3 loop is CASSEWRASSYEQYF. As DNA, the CDR3 is TGTGCCAGCAGTGAATGGCGGGCGAGCTCCTACGAGCAGTACTTC.

The chain recombines TRBV7-6 with TRBJ1-1, with D maybe TRBD1 (6 bases). Germline V CDR1 and CDR2: SGHVS, FNYEAQ. The CDR3 runs 13 residues. V lost 5 bases and J lost 6, with 13 bases in between. CDR3 region: CASSPWEGAEAFF. CDR3 sequence (DNA): TGTGCCAGCAGCCCCTGGGAGGGGGCTGAAGCTTTCTTT.

The J gene is TRBJ2-1, the V gene TRBV9, with a weak D call TRBD2 (5 bases). The CDR3 sequence is 15 residues long. Germline assignment: CDR1 SGDLS and CDR2 YYNGEE. Between the trimmed V and J ends, which lost 6 bases and 0 bases, there was a span of 13 bases. This CDR3 reads CASTSSGSSYNEQFF. The CDR3 DNA reads TGTGCCAGCACCTCAAGCGGCAGCTCCTACAATGAGCAGTTCTTC.

The chain carries TRBV7-6 and TRBJ2-3; tentatively, D is TRBD1 (7 bases). Germline assignment: CDR1 SGHVS and CDR2 FNYEAQ. There are 15 residues in the CDR3. The ends were cut back, 7 bases at V and 3 bases at J, with 17 bases in the middle. The CDR3 reads CASTIGGGSTDTQYF. DNA of the CDR3: TGTGCCAGCACCATTGGAGGGGGCTCAACAGATACGCAGTATTTT.

CDR3: CASSLMSLNTEAFF. The CDR3 bases are TGTGCCAGCAGCTTAATGTCTCTGAACACTGAAGCTTTCTTT. The chain combines TRBV7-2 with TRBJ1-1; D call uncertain. CDR1 and CDR2 from the germline V gene are SGHTA and FQGNSA. V was trimmed by 2 bases and J by 0 bases, leaving 7 bases between them. The CDR3 runs to 14 residues.

The gene calls are TRBV4-1 and TRBJ1-4, with 9 bases identical to TRBD1. Per the germline V gene, CDR1 is MGHRA and CDR2 is YSYEKL. The CDR3 has 18 residues. Losses at the gene ends were 0 bases for V and 3 bases for J; bases not matched to a gene: 8. CDR3 in amino acids: CASSQERTGALPNEKLFF. CDR3 bases: TGCGCCAGCAGCCAAGAAAGGACAGGGGCCCTCCCTAATGAAAAACTGTTTTTT.

The chain joins TRBV5-4 to TRBJ2-7, with a weak D call TRBD1 (7 bases). Germline loops: CDR1 SGHNT, CDR2 YYREEE (reference sequence). CDR3 length equals 15 residues. Trimming removed 6 bases at V and 3 bases at J, with 19 bases between. The CDR3 DNA is TGTGCCAGCACCAATTCAGGGGGGTTGGGCTACGAGCAGTACTTC. Protein product: CASTNSGGLGYEQYF.

This clone has just a few counts. The rearrangement uses TRBV7-9 and TRBJ2-3, with 12 bases lining up with TRBD2. V lost 11 bases, J lost 3 bases, and 12 bases stayed unmatched. Germline CDR1 and CDR2: SEHNR and FQNEAQ (reference sequence). The CDR3 spans 16 residues. The CDR3 DNA sequence: TGTGCCGGGGGATACAGACTAGCGGGGGAGACAGATACGCAGTATTTT. Translation: CAGGYRLAGETDTQYF.

The V gene is TRBV2, the J gene TRBJ1-6; the match to TRBD1 covers 9 bases. The CDR3 has 14 amino acids. CDR1 is SNHLY and CDR2 is FYNNEI in the germline V gene. Trimming took 6 bases from V and 14 from J; bases not matched to a gene: 11. The CDR3 is CASRAGTGSSTLHF. For the CDR3, the DNA is TGTGCCAGCAGAGCCGGGACAGGGAGTTCTACCCTCCACTTT.

The gene calls are TRBV6-4 and TRBJ2-1; 7 bases are a match to TRBD1. Germline lookup yields CDR1 MRHNA and CDR2 SNTAGT. Losses at the gene ends were 6 bases for V and 8 bases for J; bases not matched to a gene: 7. The CDR3 has 13 residues. The CDR3 loop is CASRATGWDEQFF. CDR3 in DNA: TGTGCCAGCAGAGCGACAGGGTGGGATGAGCAGTTCTTC.

The rearrangement links TRBV29-1 to TRBJ2-1; a possible D gene is TRBD2 (6 bases). CDR3 length: 11 amino acids. CDR1 is SQVTM and CDR2 is ANQGSEA in the germline V gene. The ends were cut back, 3 bases at V and 7 bases at J, with 7 bases in the middle. CDR3 bases: TGCAGCGTTGATGGAGGGAATGAGCAGTTCTTC. Protein: CSVDGGNEQFF.

The chain combines TRBV19 with TRBJ1-1; 8 nucleotides match TRBD1. Trimming cost V 7 bases and J 10 bases; bases outside gene matches: 11. The CDR3 spans 13 residues. CDR1 and CDR2 (germline): LNHDA, SQIVND (reference sequence). CDR3 DNA: TGTGCCAGTACCCGAGACAGGGGAGGGGGAGCTTTCTTT. As protein: CASTRDRGGGAFF.

The chain combines TRBV11-3 with TRBJ1-1; TRBD1 is a possible D gene (6 bases). The CDR3 is made up of 13 amino acids. Trimming left V 6 bases short and J 3 bases short, with 11 bases between. In germline, CDR1 is SGHNT, CDR2 YENEEA. The CDR3 DNA follows: TGTGCCAGCAGTCCAGGGGTTTACACTGAAGCTTTCTTT. Encoded protein: CASSPGVYTEAFF.

This clone was counted a single time. At one end, the junction sequence differs from germline, possibly due to a read error. This chain links TRBV7-7 with TRBJ2-2; 9 nucleotides agree with TRBD1. Germline V gene lookup returns CDR1 SSHAT and CDR2 FNYEAQ (reference sequence). This CDR3 contains 14 residues. The CDR3 DNA reads TGTGCTAGCAGCCCGGGACAGGGCCACGGGGAGCTGTTTTTT. Translating gives CASSPGQGHGELFF.